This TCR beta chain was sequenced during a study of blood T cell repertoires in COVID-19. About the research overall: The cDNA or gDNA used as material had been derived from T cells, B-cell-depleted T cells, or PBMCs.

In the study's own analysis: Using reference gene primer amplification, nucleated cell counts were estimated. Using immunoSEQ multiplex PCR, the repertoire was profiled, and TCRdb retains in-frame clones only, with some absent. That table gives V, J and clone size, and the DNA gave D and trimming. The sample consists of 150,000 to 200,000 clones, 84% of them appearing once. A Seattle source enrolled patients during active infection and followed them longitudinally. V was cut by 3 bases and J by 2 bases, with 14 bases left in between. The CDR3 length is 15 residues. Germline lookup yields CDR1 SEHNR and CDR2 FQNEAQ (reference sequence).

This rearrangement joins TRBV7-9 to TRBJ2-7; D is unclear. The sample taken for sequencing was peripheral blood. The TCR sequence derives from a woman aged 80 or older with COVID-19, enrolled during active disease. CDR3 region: CASSFSLQYPYEQYF. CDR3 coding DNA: TGTGCCAGCAGCTTTTCCTTACAGTACCCCTACGAGCAGTACTTC. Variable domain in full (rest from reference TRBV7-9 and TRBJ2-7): DTGVSQNPRHKITKRGQNVTFRCDPISEHNRLYWYRQTLGQGPEFLTYFQNEAQLEKSRLLSDRFSAERPKGSFSTLEIQRTEQGDSAMYLCASSFSLQYPYEQYFGPGTRLTVT.